The next 3 T cell receptor beta chains were all read from a single sample in a study of blood T cell repertoires in COVID-19. Produced via immunoSEQ multiplex PCR; TCRdb's table is partial and in-frame only. The repertoire has about 270,000 clones, 81% of them found once; the top ten carry around 3%. Input material: peripheral blood. These receptors came from a woman aged 55-75 years with active or convalescent COVID-19.

This chain connects TRBV19 to TRBJ2-6; 7 bases are a match to TRBD2. The V and J ends lost 7 bases and 2 bases, in that order; junction bases with no gene match: 8. Germline CDR1 is LNHDA and CDR2 is SQIVND (reference sequence). This CDR3 comprises 16 residues. This CDR3 reads CASTPGGEAGANVLTF. The CDR3 DNA reads TGTGCCAGTACTCCTGGGGGGGAGGCTGGGGCCAACGTCCTGACTTTC.

The rearrangement joins TRBV5-8 to TRBJ2-7, with a possible D match to TRBD2 (5 bases). The germline V and J ends were trimmed by 0 bases and 7 bases, with 14 bases remaining between them. CDR3 size: 14 residues. From germline, CDR1 is SGHTS and CDR2 YDEGEE. CDR3 nucleotides: TGTGCCAGCAGCTTGGCTGGACTCACACTGGAGCAGTACTTC. This gives the protein CASSLAGLTLEQYF.

This clone was counted only a few times. The rearrangement links TRBV21-1 to TRBJ1-1. TRBV21-1 is a pseudogene locus. CDR3 length: 14 residues. In DNA form, the CDR3 reads TGTGCCAGCAGCGAAAAGCAGGGACGGGGGTCAGCTTTCTTT. Translating gives CASSEKQGRGSAFF.